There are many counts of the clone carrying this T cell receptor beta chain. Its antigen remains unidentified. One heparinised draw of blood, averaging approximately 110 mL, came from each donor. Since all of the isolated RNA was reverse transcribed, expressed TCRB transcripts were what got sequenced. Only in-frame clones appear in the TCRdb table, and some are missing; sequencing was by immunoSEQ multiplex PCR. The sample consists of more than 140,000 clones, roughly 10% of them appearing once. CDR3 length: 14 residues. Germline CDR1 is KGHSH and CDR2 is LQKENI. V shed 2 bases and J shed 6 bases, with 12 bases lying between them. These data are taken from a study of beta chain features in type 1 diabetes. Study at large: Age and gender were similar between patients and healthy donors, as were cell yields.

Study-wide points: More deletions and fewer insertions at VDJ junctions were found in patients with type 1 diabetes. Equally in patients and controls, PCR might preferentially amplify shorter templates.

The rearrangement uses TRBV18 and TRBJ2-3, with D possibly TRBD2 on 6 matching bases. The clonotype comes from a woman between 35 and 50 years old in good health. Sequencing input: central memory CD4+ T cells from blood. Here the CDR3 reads CASSPVGTDDTQYF. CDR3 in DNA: TGTGCCAGCTCACCAGTCGGGACTGATGATACGCAGTATTTT.